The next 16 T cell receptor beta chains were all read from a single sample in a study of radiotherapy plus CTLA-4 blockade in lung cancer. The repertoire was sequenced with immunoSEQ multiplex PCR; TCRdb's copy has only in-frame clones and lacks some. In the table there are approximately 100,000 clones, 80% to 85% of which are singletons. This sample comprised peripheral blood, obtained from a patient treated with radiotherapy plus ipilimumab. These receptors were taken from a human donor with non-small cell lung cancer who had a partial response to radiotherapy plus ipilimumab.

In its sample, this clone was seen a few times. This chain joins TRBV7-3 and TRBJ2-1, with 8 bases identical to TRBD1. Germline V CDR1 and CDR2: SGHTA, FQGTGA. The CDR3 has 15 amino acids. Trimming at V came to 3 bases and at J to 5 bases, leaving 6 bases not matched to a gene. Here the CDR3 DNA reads TGTGCCAGCAGCTTTCTTGGACAGGGAAACAATGAGCAGTTCTTC. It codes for CASSFLGQGNNEQFF. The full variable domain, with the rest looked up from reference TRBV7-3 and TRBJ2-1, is GAGVSQTPSNKVTEKGKYVELRCDPISGHTALYWYRQSLGQGPEFLIYFQGTGAADDSGLPNDRFFAVRPEGSVSTLKIQRTERGDSAVYLCASSFLGQGNNEQFFGPGTRLTVL.

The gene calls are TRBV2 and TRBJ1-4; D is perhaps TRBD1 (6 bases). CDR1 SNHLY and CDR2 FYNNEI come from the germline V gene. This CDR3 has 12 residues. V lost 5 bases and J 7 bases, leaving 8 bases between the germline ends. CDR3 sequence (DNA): TGTGCCAGCAGTAGGACAGCTGAAAAACTGTTTTTT. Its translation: CASSRTAEKLFF.

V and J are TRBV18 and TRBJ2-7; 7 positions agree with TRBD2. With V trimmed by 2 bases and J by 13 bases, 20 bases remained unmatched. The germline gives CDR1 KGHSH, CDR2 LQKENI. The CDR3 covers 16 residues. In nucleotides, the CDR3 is TGTGCCAGCTCACCAGCCGGGAAAGGGATTGGGAGCGGGATCTACTTC. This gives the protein CASSPAGKGIGSGIYF.

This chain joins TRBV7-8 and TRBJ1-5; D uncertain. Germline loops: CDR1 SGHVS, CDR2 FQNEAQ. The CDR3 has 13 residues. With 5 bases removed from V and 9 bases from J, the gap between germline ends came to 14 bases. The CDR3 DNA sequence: TGTGCCAGCAGCCCGGAGGAGTTTTTGCCCCAGCATTTT. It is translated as CASSPEEFLPQHF.

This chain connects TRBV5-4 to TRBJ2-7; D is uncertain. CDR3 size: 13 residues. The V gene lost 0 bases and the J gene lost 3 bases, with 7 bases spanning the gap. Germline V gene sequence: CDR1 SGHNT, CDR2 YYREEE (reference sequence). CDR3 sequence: CASSLGPNYEQYF. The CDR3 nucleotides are TGTGCCAGCAGCTTGGGCCCTAACTACGAGCAGTACTTC.

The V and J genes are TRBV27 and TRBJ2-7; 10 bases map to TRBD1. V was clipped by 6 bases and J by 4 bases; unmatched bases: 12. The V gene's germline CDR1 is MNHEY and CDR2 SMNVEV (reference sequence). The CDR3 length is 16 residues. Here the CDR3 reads CASRLTGGGLSYEQYF. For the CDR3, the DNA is TGTGCCAGCAGATTGACAGGGGGCGGACTTTCTTACGAGCAGTACTTC.

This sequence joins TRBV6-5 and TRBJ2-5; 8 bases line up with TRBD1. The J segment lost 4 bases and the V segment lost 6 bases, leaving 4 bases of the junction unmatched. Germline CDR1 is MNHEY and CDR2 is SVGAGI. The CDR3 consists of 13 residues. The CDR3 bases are TGTGCCAGCAGATCCGGACAGGGAGAGACCCAGTACTTC. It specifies CASRSGQGETQYF.

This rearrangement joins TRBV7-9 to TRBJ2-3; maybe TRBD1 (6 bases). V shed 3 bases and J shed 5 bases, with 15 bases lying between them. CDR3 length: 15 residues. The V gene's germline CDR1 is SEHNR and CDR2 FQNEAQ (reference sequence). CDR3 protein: CASSLSQGGGDTQYF. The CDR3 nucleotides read TGTGCCAGCAGCTTGTCACAGGGTGGAGGAGATACGCAGTATTTT.

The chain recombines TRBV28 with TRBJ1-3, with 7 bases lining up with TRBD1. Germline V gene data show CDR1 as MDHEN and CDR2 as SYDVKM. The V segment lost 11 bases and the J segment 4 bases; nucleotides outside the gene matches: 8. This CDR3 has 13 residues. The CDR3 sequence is CAGLGTAGNTIYF. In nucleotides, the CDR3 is TGTGCCGGGTTGGGGACAGCGGGAAACACCATATATTTT.

The CDR3 DNA is TGTGCCAGCAGTTCTGGTCCGACAGGGGGCGCGCAGACCCAGTACTTC. This sequence encodes CASSSGPTGGAQTQYF. The chain recombines TRBV11-2 with TRBJ2-5, with 10 bases matching TRBD1. The V gene end was trimmed by 6 bases and the J gene end by 6 bases; junction bases not matched to a gene: 13. Germline V CDR1 and CDR2: SGHAT, FQNNGV. There are 16 residues in the CDR3.

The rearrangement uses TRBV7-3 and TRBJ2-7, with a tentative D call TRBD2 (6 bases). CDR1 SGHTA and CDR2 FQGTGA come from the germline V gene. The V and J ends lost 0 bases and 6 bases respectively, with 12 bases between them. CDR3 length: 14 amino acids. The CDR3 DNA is TGTGCCAGCAGCTTAACCGGGACTTCTTCCGAGCAGTACTTC. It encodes CASSLTGTSSEQYF. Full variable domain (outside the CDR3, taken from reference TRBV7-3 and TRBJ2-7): GAGVSQTPSNKVTEKGKYVELRCDPISGHTALYWYRQSLGQGPEFLIYFQGTGAADDSGLPNDRFFAVRPEGSVSTLKIQRTERGDSAVYLCASSLTGTSSEQYFGPGTRLTVT.

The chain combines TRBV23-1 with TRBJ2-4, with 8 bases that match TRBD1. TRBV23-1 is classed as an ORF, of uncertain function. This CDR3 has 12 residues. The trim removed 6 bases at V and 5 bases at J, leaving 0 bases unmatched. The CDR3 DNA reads TGCGCCAGCAGGGACAGGGAAAACATTCAGTACTTC. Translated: CASRDRENIQYF.

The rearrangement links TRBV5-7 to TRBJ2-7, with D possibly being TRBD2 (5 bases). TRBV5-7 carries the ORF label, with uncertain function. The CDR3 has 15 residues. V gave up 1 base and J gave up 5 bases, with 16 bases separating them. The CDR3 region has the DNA TGTGCCAGCAGCTTGATAACTAGAGGGCAAGACGAGCAGTACTTC. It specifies CASSLITRGQDEQYF.

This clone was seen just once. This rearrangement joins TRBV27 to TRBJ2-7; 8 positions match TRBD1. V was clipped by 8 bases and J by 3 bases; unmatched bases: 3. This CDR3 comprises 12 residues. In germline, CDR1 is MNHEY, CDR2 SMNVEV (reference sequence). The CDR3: CASAGQGYEQYF. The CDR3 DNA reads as TGTGCCAGCGCTGGACAGGGCTACGAGCAGTACTTC.

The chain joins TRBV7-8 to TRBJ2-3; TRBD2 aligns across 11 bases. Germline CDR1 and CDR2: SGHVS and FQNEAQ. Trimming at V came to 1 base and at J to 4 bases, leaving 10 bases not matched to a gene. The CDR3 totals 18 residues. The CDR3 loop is CASSLGLAGGLLSDTQYF. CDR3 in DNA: TGTGCCAGCAGCTTAGGGCTAGCGGGAGGTCTTTTATCAGATACGCAGTATTTT.

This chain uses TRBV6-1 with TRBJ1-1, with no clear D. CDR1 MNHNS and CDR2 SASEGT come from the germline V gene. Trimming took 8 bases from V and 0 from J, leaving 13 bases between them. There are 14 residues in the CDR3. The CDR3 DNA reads TGTGCCAGCCCCCGGGGATACGTGAACACTGAAGCTTTCTTT. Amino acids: CASPRGYVNTEAFF.